This TCR beta chain was sequenced in a study of blood T cells in healthy people across ages (dated by TCRdb to between 2014 and 2017). About the study as a whole: Template switching captured roughly one uniquely barcoded TCR beta cDNA molecule per two T cells in model experiments. The donors were split into four age groups: young (average around 15 years), middle-aged (39), aged (about 56) and long-lived (about 74). Using deep sequencing normalized with unique cDNA molecular identifiers, the study measured how TCR beta repertoire diversity changes with age. To avoid experimental bias, donors of different ages were distributed randomly across sequencing lanes. The study analyzed two additional independent replicas of 1 million unique cDNA reads from the same blood draw for two donors, one aged 18 to 29 and one aged 80 or older. Overall study results and their limits: Since profiling was done on bulk unsorted PBMCs, naive and antigen-experienced compartments could not be conclusively compared. There was a strong correlation between observed TCR beta diversity and the percentage of naive T cells measured by flow cytometry. Because donor CMV infection status was unknown, age-related changes in expanded clonotypes were potentially confounded. As age increased, observed TCR beta diversity per million T cells dropped in a roughly linear way, and a significant reduction was already evident by age roughly 40. Estimates of total diversity from one million sequenced T cells were regarded as lower bounds and underestimates. Compared with the aged group, more naive CD4+ T cells, fewer expanded clones and increased TCR diversity were shown by the long-lived group, suggesting age selection.

As regards this clonotype: No cognate antigen has been identified for it. Base qualities are missing; no much larger clone stands one base away.

Donors were 35 to 40 systemically healthy Caucasian individuals from Russia aged roughly 6 to 90 years. Each donor gave ten milliliters of peripheral blood, drawn into EDTA-treated Vacutainer tubes. PBMCs were isolated by Ficoll-Paque density-gradient centrifugation, with at least 7 million obtained per sample. Total RNA was extracted from PBMCs with Trizol reagent, with at least 5.5 micrograms obtained per sample. For every donor, an aliquot of PBMCs went through flow cytometry to measure the percentages of naive CD45RAhigh/CD27high T cells. Library preparation employed 5' RACE. Sequencing took place on an Illumina HiSeq 2500. A second PCR of about 7 to 12 cycles was performed with a sample-barcoded 5' primer and a J-beta primer mix. A unique molecular identifier was introduced onto each TCR beta cDNA molecule by a template-switch 5' adaptor carrying 12 random nucleotides. Each sample yielded at least 2.5 million CDR3-containing paired-end reads. First-strand cDNA was synthesized from all RNA with the Mint cDNA synthesis kit, primed by a TRBC-specific oligonucleotide. Following uracil-DNA glycosylase treatment, all cDNA underwent a first 18-cycle PCR with the universal primers M1SS and BC2_uni_R. Per the original workflow: For normalization, 1 million high-quality reads were randomly selected from each sample, with every read carrying a distinct molecular identifier. Reads sharing molecular identifiers were discarded rather than binned into consensus sequences. MiTCR, with a Q25 quality threshold and the strictest error-elimination algorithm, was used for CDR3 identification, clonotype clustering and error correction. A nonparametric unseen species model with Euler transformation was used to estimate lower-bound total TCR beta diversity. TCRdb handled the public reads itself, with Q25 trimming in fastp and clone calling in MiXCR, and kept productive beta chains. Every distinct CDR3 protein forms one entry, paired with its most common genes and DNA. The V and J calls and clone size come from TCRdb's table, not from the authors' own analysis. The sample records about 1,400,000 distinct CDR3 sequences, 45% to 70% of which are singletons. 5.5% to 8% of the sample belongs to the ten largest clones.

The V end gives up 5 bases and the J end 7 bases, leaving 14 bases in the junction not matched to a gene. Counted from cysteine to phenylalanine, this CDR3 has 16 amino acids. Of all the DNA, just the CDR3 is kept, 48 bases in frame from base 1. According to the germline V gene, CDR1 reads MNHEY and CDR2 reads SVGEGT. The material sequenced was blood. This TCR was sampled from a man between 18 and 29 years old in good health. Recombination connected TRBV6-2 or TRBV6-3 to TRBJ2-1; the junction holds 7 bases that match TRBD1. This receptor carries the CDR3 CASSPRGQVVYNEQFF. The nucleotides are TGTGCCAGCAGTCCCCGAGGACAGGTCGTCTATAATGAGCAGTTCTTC.